Listed below are T cell receptor beta chains from one sample, sequenced in a study of persistence of HIV-infected CD4 T cells. Their recognized antigens are unknown. Some clones are missing from TCRdb's copy, which holds only in-frame ones; the method was immunoSEQ multiplex PCR. The sample shows around 40,000 clones, 80% to 90% of them seen only once. Material: CD4+ T cells sorted from PBMCs after roughly 18-hour stimulation, obtained from a patient who received antiretroviral therapy. The receptors were gathered from an adult man with HIV who was CMV-seropositive. Each CDR3 is given with its conserved first and last residue. The order of the fields is V gene, D gene, clone size, J gene, CDR3 protein, CDR3 DNA. The D gene is left open where the match is weak. Clone size, where shown, is once, few, many, or a class for clones that have expanded.

>TRBV12-3/TRBV12-4|.|.|TRBJ1-2
CASSLEGGYGYTF
TGTGCCAGCAGTTTGGAGGGCGGGTATGGCTACACCTTC
>TRBV5-6|TRBD1|.|TRBJ1-2
CASSRDRELLRGYTF
TGTGCCAGCAGCCGGGACAGGGAATTACTTCGCGGCTACACCTTC
>TRBV12-5|.|.|TRBJ2-7
CASGLTVGEQYF
TGTGCTAGTGGCTTGACGGTGGGCGAGCAGTACTTC
>TRBV9|TRBD1|once|TRBJ1-4
CASTLTGATNEKLFF
TGTGCCAGCACTTTAACAGGGGCAACTAATGAAAAACTGTTTTTT
>TRBV15|.|once|TRBJ1-5
CATSRDMGRGQPQHF
TGTGCCACCAGCAGAGATATGGGAAGGGGTCAGCCCCAGCATTTT
>TRBV24-1|.|.|TRBJ2-2
CATSEWTAQAAGELFF
TGTGCCACCAGTGAGTGGACAGCTCAAGCCGCCGGGGAGCTGTTTTTT
>TRBV5-6|.|.|TRBJ2-2
CASIHGVGGELFF
TGTGCCAGCATACACGGGGTTGGCGGGGAGCTGTTTTTT
>TRBV28|.|.|TRBJ1-6
CASSLVEGYTKISSYNSPLHF
TGTGCCAGCAGTTTAGTCGAGGGCTACACCAAAATAAGCTCCTATAATTCACCCCTCCACTTT
>TRBV6-5|.|once|TRBJ2-3
CASTSSVSFTDTQYF
TGTGCCAGCACCTCCTCCGTGAGTTTCACAGATACGCAGTATTTT
>TRBV2|.|once|TRBJ2-3
CASSVLGGGTDTQYF
TGTGCCAGCAGTGTTTTAGGAGGGGGCACAGATACGCAGTATTTT
>TRBV11-2|TRBD2|.|TRBJ2-2
CASSKASGGATGELFF
TGTGCCAGCAGCAAGGCTAGCGGGGGGGCAACCGGGGAGCTGTTTTTT
>TRBV5-1|TRBD1|.|TRBJ2-3
CASSSTGTGLIDTDTQYF
TGCGCCAGCAGCTCGACAGGGACAGGGTTAATAGACACAGATACGCAGTATTTT
>TRBV27|.|.|TRBJ2-3
CASRAGMADTQYF
TGTGCCAGCAGGGCTGGTATGGCAGATACGCAGTATTTT
>TRBV7-3|TRBD1|.|TRBJ2-7
CASSSTGTGREQYF
TGTGCCAGCAGTTCCACCGGGACAGGGAGGGAGCAGTACTTC
>TRBV21-1|.|.|TRBJ2-7
CASSTGQGSFYEQYF
TGTGCCAGCAGCACCGGACAGGGCTCTTTCTACGAGCAGTACTTC
>TRBV9|TRBD1|.|TRBJ2-3
CASSPRDRIGTDTQYF
TGTGCCAGCAGCCCGAGGGACAGAATCGGCACAGATACGCAGTATTTT
>TRBV19|.|.|TRBJ1-2
CASSIGAGNNYGYTF
TGTGCCAGTAGTATAGGGGCAGGAAATAACTATGGCTACACCTTC
>TRBV9|TRBD1|once|TRBJ2-1
CASSVVGTGGKNEQFF
TGTGCCAGCAGCGTAGTAGGGACAGGGGGCAAAAATGAGCAGTTCTTC
>TRBV25-1|TRBD2|.|TRBJ2-1
CASSEYRLAGGYKQFF
TGTGCCAGCAGTGAATATAGGCTAGCGGGGGGGTACAAGCAGTTCTTC
>TRBV27|.|.|TRBJ1-1
CASSTWLRGLGTEAFF
TGTGCCAGCAGTACTTGGTTGAGGGGGTTGGGGACTGAAGCTTTCTTT
>TRBV29-1|.|.|TRBJ2-7
CSVEGPSSSYEQYF
TGCAGCGTTGAAGGACCGTCGAGCTCCTACGAGCAGTACTTC
>TRBV2|.|.|TRBJ2-6
CASGGLSGANVLTF
TGTGCCTCTGGGGGCCTCTCTGGGGCCAACGTCCTGACTTTC
>TRBV29-1|.|.|TRBJ1-2
CSVEGRAGWNYGYTF
TGCAGCGTTGAAGGACGGGCAGGGTGGAACTATGGCTACACCTTC
>TRBV27|.|once|TRBJ2-3
CASSLYQGSTDTQYF
TGTGCCAGCAGTTTATATCAGGGGAGCACAGATACGCAGTATTTT
>TRBV10-2|.|.|TRBJ1-1
CASRRQGNTEAFF
TGCGCCAGCAGGCGGCAGGGGAACACTGAAGCTTTCTTT
>TRBV7-2|.|once|TRBJ1-6
CASGRTLVNSPLHF
TGTGCCAGCGGAAGGACCCTAGTCAATTCACCCCTCCACTTT
>TRBV7-9|.|.|TRBJ2-6
CASSPPGVGANVLTF
TGTGCCAGCAGCCCACCGGGAGTTGGGGCCAACGTCCTGACTTTC
>TRBV19|TRBD1|.|TRBJ1-4
CATKERGRDEKLFF
TGTGCCACCAAAGAAAGGGGGCGCGATGAAAAACTGTTTTTT
>TRBV2|TRBD2|.|TRBJ2-1
CASSPGLESEQFF
TGTGCCAGCAGTCCGGGACTAGAAAGCGAGCAGTTCTTC
>TRBV7-3|.|.|TRBJ2-3
CASSLGGLRYTDTQYF
TGTGCCAGCAGCTTAGGTGGATTGAGATACACAGATACGCAGTATTTT
>TRBV19|.|.|TRBJ2-6
CATYPDSFFSGANVLTF
TGTGCTACCTACCCGGACAGCTTTTTCTCTGGGGCCAACGTCCTGACTTTC
>TRBV28|.|.|TRBJ2-3
CASSIREVGGTDTQYF
TGTGCCAGCAGTATAAGGGAGGTTGGGGGCACAGATACGCAGTATTTT
>TRBV5-4|.|.|TRBJ2-7
CASSRIKSTPYEQYF
TGTGCCAGCAGTAGGATAAAATCCACCCCCTACGAGCAGTACTTC
>TRBV9|TRBD2|.|TRBJ2-1
CASSVSGGSSYNEQFF
TGTGCCAGCAGCGTATCCGGGGGGAGCTCCTACAATGAGCAGTTCTTC
>TRBV6-5|.|few|TRBJ1-4
CASSYSRVANEKLFF
TGTGCCAGCAGTTACTCCCGGGTAGCTAATGAAAAACTGTTTTTT
>TRBV19|TRBD1|.|TRBJ1-2
CASISRQGAADNYGYTF
TGTGCCAGTATTAGCAGACAGGGCGCCGCGGATAACTATGGCTACACCTTC
>TRBV3-1/TRBV3-2|.|.|TRBJ1-3
CASSNENLGGKGSGNTIYF
TGTGCCAGCAGTAACGAGAATTTGGGGGGAAAGGGCTCTGGAAACACCATATATTTT
>TRBV4-1|.|.|TRBJ1-1
CASSQGHLNTEAFF
TGCGCCAGCAGCCAGGGACACTTGAACACTGAAGCTTTCTTT
>TRBV27|.|.|TRBJ1-2
CASSLQGNGYTF
TGTGCCAGCAGTTTACAGGGTAACGGCTACACCTTC
>TRBV19|TRBD2|.|TRBJ2-7
CASSRAAGGPYEQYF
TGTGCCAGTAGTAGAGCAGCGGGGGGGCCCTACGAGCAGTACTTC
>TRBV11-3|.|.|TRBJ2-3
CASSQGGVSTDTQYF
TGTGCCAGCAGCCAGGGGGGAGTTAGCACAGATACGCAGTATTTT
>TRBV9|.|.|TRBJ2-1
CASSVDKGGTQQFF
TGTGCCAGCAGCGTAGATAAGGGGGGGACGCAGCAGTTCTTC
>TRBV19|.|.|TRBJ1-2
CASSSQGNYGYTF
TGTGCCAGTAGTAGTCAGGGGAACTATGGCTACACCTTC